Below, 17 T cell receptor beta chains from the same sample are listed, as sequenced in a study of identical twins. TCRdb re-called the 5' RACE reads with MiXCR, one entry per CDR3 protein. The data contain 1.5 million to 2 million distinct CDR3 sequences, under 35% of them singletons. The sample taken for sequencing was cord blood. These receptors all stem from a newborn girl in good health.

The chain employs TRBV19 and TRBJ2-7, with 8 bases aligning to TRBD1. Unmatched junction bases numbered 7, after V lost 7 bases and J lost 2 bases. CDR3 length equals 14 residues. Germline V gene data show CDR1 as LNHDA and CDR2 as SQIVND (reference sequence). CDR3 sequence reads: CASKAQGVAYEQYF. In nucleotides, the CDR3 is TGTGCCAGTAAGGCACAGGGGGTCGCCTACGAGCAGTACTTC.

This clonotype was detected only a few times. In nucleotides, the CDR3 is TGTGCCAGCAGTTACGGAGGCGGGGAGCTGTTTTTT. This sequence encodes CASSYGGGELFF. The V gene is TRBV6-5, the J gene TRBJ2-2; D is possibly TRBD2 (5 bases). The CDR3 has 12 residues. V was clipped by 2 bases and J by 7 bases, with 5 bases between them. Germline CDR1 MNHEY, CDR2 SVGAGI.

This clonotype was observed many times. The chain couples TRBV7-2 to TRBJ2-4; unclear D gene. Germline assignment: CDR1 SGHTA and CDR2 FQGNSA. V lost 3 bases and J 3 bases, leaving 3 bases between the germline ends. The CDR3 runs to 12 residues. The DNA of the CDR3 is TGTGCCAGCAGCTTGAGCAAAAACATTCAGTACTTC. This encodes CASSLSKNIQYF.

In its sample, this clonotype was seen a few times. The rearrangement uses TRBV24-1 and TRBJ2-5; 8 bases are shared with TRBD1. Trimming cost V 2 bases and J 5 bases; bases outside gene matches: 9. Germline V gene lookup returns CDR1 KGHDR and CDR2 SFDVKD. The length of the CDR3 is 16 residues. CDR3 loop: CATSDSRDRPRETQYF. CDR3 DNA sequence: TGTGCCACCAGTGATTCCCGGGACAGGCCCAGGGAGACCCAGTACTTC.

The chain carries TRBV3-1 and TRBJ2-1; D possibly corresponds to TRBD1 (6 bases). The CDR3 extends over 14 amino acids. Trimming pared 4 bases from V and 5 bases from J, leaving 12 bases between. The V gene's germline CDR1 is LGHDT and CDR2 YNNKEL (reference sequence). The CDR3 sequence: CASSPGARDNEQFF. The CDR3 DNA reads as TGTGCCAGCAGCCCAGGGGCGCGGGACAATGAGCAGTTCTTC.

The sample holds a few counts of this clonotype. This CDR3 is CATSALAGRYEQYF. The CDR3 nucleotides read TGTGCCACCAGTGCTCTAGCGGGCAGGTACGAGCAGTACTTC. This chain joins TRBV24-1 and TRBJ2-7; 8 positions agree with TRBD2. This CDR3 is built from 14 residues. Trimming cost V 5 bases and J 4 bases; bases outside gene matches: 6. Germline loops: CDR1 KGHDR, CDR2 SFDVKD.

This chain links TRBV28 with TRBJ2-1; D is tentatively TRBD1 or TRBD2 (5 bases each). The J call may not be correct, given that the DNA end is closer to TRBJ2-7. Germline CDR1 and CDR2: MDHEN and SYDVKM. CDR3 length: 15 residues. The CDR3 loop is CASSPGRGPYNEQYF. The CDR3 bases are TGTGCCAGCAGCCCGGGACGGGGCCCCTACAATGAGCAGTACTTC.

The J gene is TRBJ2-7, the V gene TRBV20-1; 7 bases fit TRBD2. With the DNA end fitting TRBJ2-5 better, the J assignment may be wrong. Per germline, CDR1 DFQATT and CDR2 SNEGSKA (reference sequence). The CDR3 contains 13 residues. The CDR3 DNA reads as TGCAGTGCTAGGGGGCGGGGGTTTAAGACCCAGTACTTC. Translation: CSARGRGFKTQYF.

This clonotype was observed many times. CDR3 residues: CASRGSTYEQYF. The CDR3 DNA follows: TGTGCCAGCCGAGGCTCCACCTACGAGCAGTACTTC. This chain uses TRBV7-9 with TRBJ2-7, with D uncertain. The CDR3 covers 12 residues. Germline-derived CDR1 and CDR2 are SEHNR and FQNEAQ (reference sequence). V was shortened by 8 bases and J by 2 bases, with 10 bases between the two germline ends.

This sequence joins TRBV4-2 and TRBJ2-1, with D perhaps matching TRBD1 or TRBD2 (5 bases each). The V end was cut by 6 bases, the J end by 12 bases, with 18 bases between. This CDR3 is built from 13 residues. Germline CDR1 LGHNA, CDR2 YNFKEQ. The CDR3 here is CASRPEIYGAQFF. CDR3 nucleotides: TGTGCCAGCAGGCCCGAGATCTACGGGGCGCAGTTCTTC.

The chain joins TRBV5-1 to TRBJ2-1; the match to TRBD2 covers 8 bases. This CDR3 has 18 residues. Losses at the gene ends were 4 bases for V and 5 bases for J; bases not matched to a gene: 17. The germline CDR1 and CDR2 sequences are SGHRS and YFSETQ. CDR3 residues: CASSLNPTPGLGHNEQFF. CDR3 sequence (DNA): TGCGCCAGCAGCCTCAACCCCACACCGGGACTAGGACACAATGAGCAGTTCTTC.

Details on this clonotype: At one end the junction does not follow the germline gene, possibly because of a read error. The chain uses TRBV5-1 and TRBJ2-3; TRBD2 agrees at 12 bases. The CDR3 sequence is 17 residues long. Germline values: CDR1 SGHRS, CDR2 YFSETQ. CDR3 sequence: CASSPRTSGASTDTQDF. The CDR3 bases are TGCGCCAGCAGCCCGAGGACTAGCGGGGCTAGCACAGATACGCAGGATTTT.

This clonotype was seen a few times. The chain has TRBV20-1 and TRBJ1-2, with D possibly being TRBD1 (5 bases). CDR1 is DFQATT and CDR2 is SNEGSKA in the germline V gene (reference sequence). V was pared by 3 bases and J by 1 base, with 9 bases between. The CDR3 loop spans 13 amino acids. The CDR3 sequence: CSARTELNYGYTF. The CDR3 coding sequence is TGCAGTGCTAGGACAGAACTTAACTATGGCTACACCTTC.

The chain joins TRBV7-9 to TRBJ2-1; 9 nucleotides align to TRBD2. V trimming: 5 bases; J trimming: 5 bases; junction bases outside the gene matches: 10. Germline-derived CDR1 and CDR2 are SEHNR and FQNEAQ (reference sequence). The CDR3 extends over 16 amino acids. The CDR3 DNA follows: TGTGCCAGCAGCGCCCGGCCTAGCGGGGTGAACAATGAGCAGTTCTTC. Its translation: CASSARPSGVNNEQFF.

The CDR3 DNA is TGTGCCACCACCCAGGGGTCCACAGATACGCAGTATTTT. It codes for CATTQGSTDTQYF. The genes are TRBV24-1 and TRBJ2-3, with D possibly TRBD1 on 6 matching bases. Germline V gene sequence: CDR1 KGHDR, CDR2 SFDVKD. V gave up 8 bases and J gave up 2 bases, with 10 bases separating them. The CDR3 contains 13 residues.

The chain employs TRBV4-1 and TRBJ1-1, with D perhaps matching TRBD1 (6 bases). This CDR3 spans 13 amino acids. Trimming took 4 bases from V and 8 from J, leaving 14 bases between them. Germline loops: CDR1 MGHRA, CDR2 YSYEKL. In DNA, the CDR3 is TGCGCCAGCAGCCGGACGTGGGGGGGCGAAGCTTTCTTT. It codes for CASSRTWGGEAFF.

This clonotype was recorded at least ten times. The chain's CDR3 is CASSELLAGVNEQFF. The CDR3, as DNA: TGTGCCAGCAGTGAATTACTAGCGGGAGTTAATGAGCAGTTCTTC. The rearrangement links TRBV25-1 to TRBJ2-1; 11 bases are a match to TRBD2. Germline CDR1 is MGHDK and CDR2 is SYGVNS. The CDR3 runs 15 residues. Trimming cost V 1 base and J 7 bases; bases outside gene matches: 3.